This entry is about one T cell receptor (beta chain). Other DNA variants within this sample encode the same CDR3. Assay: immunoSEQ multiplex PCR; the TCRdb copy retains only in-frame clones and omits some. Of about 190,000 clones listed, about nine tenths are singletons. The sample comes from a study of blood T cell repertoires in COVID-19. For the study at large: PBMCs, B-cell-depleted T cells, or T cells were the source of the cDNA or gDNA that made up the material.

Trimming removed 2 bases from V and 2 bases from J, with 7 bases in between. The CDR3 totals 14 residues. Per germline, CDR1 KGHSH and CDR2 LQKENI. The receptor's source is a man younger than 30 with active or convalescent COVID-19. The chain joins TRBV18 to TRBJ1-5; no reliable D call. Input material: peripheral blood. The CDR3 nucleotides are TGTGCCAGCTCACCATCCGGGGGCAATCAGCCCCAGCATTTT. Its translation is CASSPSGGNQPQHF.